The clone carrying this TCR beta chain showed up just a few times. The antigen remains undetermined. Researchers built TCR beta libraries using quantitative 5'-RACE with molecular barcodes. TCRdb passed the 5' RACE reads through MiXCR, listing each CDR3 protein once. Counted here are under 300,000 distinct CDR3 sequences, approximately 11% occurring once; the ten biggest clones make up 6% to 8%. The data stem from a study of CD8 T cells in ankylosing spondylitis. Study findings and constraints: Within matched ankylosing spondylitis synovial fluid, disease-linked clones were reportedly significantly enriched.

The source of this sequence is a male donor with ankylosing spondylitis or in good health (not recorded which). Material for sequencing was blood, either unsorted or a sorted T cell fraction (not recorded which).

For the CDR3, the DNA is TGTGCCAGCAGCCATCCAGGGGCGTACGAGCAGTACTTC. Translating gives CASSHPGAYEQYF. The J gene is TRBJ2-7, the V gene TRBV3-1; the D gene is possibly TRBD1 (6 bases). The V and J ends lost 3 bases and 4 bases respectively, with 10 bases between them. The CDR3 is 13 residues long. The germline gives CDR1 LGHDT, CDR2 YNNKEL (reference sequence).